Reported below is one TCR beta chain. In the original workflow: Amplifying reference gene primers gave estimates of nucleated cell counts. Repertoires were generated with immunoSEQ multiplex PCR, while TCRdb's copy carries only in-frame clones and drops some. That table furnishes V, J and clone size, whereas the DNA furnished D and trimming. This sample has a few hundred thousand clones, with 70% to 90% found just once. This record comes from a study of blood T cell repertoires in COVID-19. On the study more broadly: The cDNA or gDNA used as material had been derived from T cells, B-cell-depleted T cells, or PBMCs.

Germline values: CDR1 LGHDT, CDR2 YNNKEL (reference sequence). The V end lost 0 bases, the J end lost 4 bases, and 13 bases lay between the germline ends. The CDR3 covers 16 residues. This clonotype was sampled from a man aged 35-49 years with acute or convalescent COVID-19. Sequencing was carried out using peripheral blood. The chain carries TRBV3-1 (or the pseudogene TRBV3-2) and TRBJ1-5; tentative D call: TRBD1 (5 bases). CDR3 in DNA: TGTGCCAGCAGCCAAGATACGGCAGGGTTAAATCAGCCCCAGCATTTT. Protein sequence: CASSQDTAGLNQPQHF.